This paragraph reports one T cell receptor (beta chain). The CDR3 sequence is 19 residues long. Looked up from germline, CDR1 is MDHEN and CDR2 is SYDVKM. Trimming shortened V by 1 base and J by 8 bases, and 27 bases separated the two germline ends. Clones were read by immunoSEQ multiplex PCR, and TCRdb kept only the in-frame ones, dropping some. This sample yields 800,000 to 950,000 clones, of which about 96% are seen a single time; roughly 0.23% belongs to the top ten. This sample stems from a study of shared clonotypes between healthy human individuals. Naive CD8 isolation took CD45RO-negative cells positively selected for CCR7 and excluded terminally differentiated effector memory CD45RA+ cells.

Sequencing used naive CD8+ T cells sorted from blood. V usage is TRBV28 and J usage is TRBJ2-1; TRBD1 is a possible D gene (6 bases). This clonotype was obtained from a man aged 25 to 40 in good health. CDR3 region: CASSLSPFGQPGIIYEQFF. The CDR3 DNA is TGTGCCAGCAGTTTATCCCCCTTTGGACAGCCCGGTATCATCTATGAGCAGTTCTTC.